A single sample is the source of the 12 T cell receptor beta chains below, sequenced in a study of shared T cell receptors in the human thymus. This table comes from immunoSEQ multiplex PCR, and its TCRdb copy is limited to in-frame clones, with some not included. The table lists some 660,000 clones, around 87% of them singletons. These data were also reused for a study on human thymus T cells.

The specimen was thymocytes. The receptors here all came from a boy younger than two with a congenital heart defect.

This CDR3 is CASSQDVGSGSAPQYF. In DNA form, the CDR3 reads TGTGCCAGCAGCCAAGATGTCGGTAGCGGGAGCGCGCCGCAGTACTTC. The gene calls are TRBV14 and TRBJ2-7; 9 bases agree with TRBD2. Trimming at V came to 0 bases and at J to 9 bases, leaving 12 bases not matched to a gene. Per the germline V gene, CDR1 is SGHDN and CDR2 is FVKESK. The CDR3 runs to 16 residues.

The J gene is TRBJ2-7, the V gene TRBV5-5, with D tentatively TRBD1 (6 bases). The germline V gene encodes CDR1 SGHKS and CDR2 YYEKEE (reference sequence). V lost 4 bases and J lost 2, with 22 bases in between. The CDR3 extends over 17 amino acids. Here the CDR3 DNA reads TGTGCCAGCAGCATGACCCACCGGGACACAAGGGCCTACGAGCAGTACTTC. Translated: CASSMTHRDTRAYEQYF.

The chain is built from TRBV5-1 and TRBJ1-2; 10 bases agree with TRBD1. Germline V gene data show CDR1 as SGHRS and CDR2 as YFSETQ. This CDR3 comprises 15 residues. V lost 6 bases, J lost 7 bases, and 12 bases stayed unmatched. CDR3: CASKIGQGVQGGYTF. CDR3 coding DNA: TGCGCCAGCAAGATTGGACAGGGGGTACAGGGTGGCTACACCTTC.

The V and J genes are TRBV11-1 and TRBJ2-7; maybe TRBD2 (6 bases). Germline CDR1 is SGHAT and CDR2 is FQDESV (reference sequence). This CDR3 region has 17 residues. V was pared by 5 bases and J by 2 bases, with 22 bases between. The CDR3 DNA sequence: TGTGCCAGCAGCCCCGCCTGGGGGGTGGATACAACCTACGAGCAGTACTTC. Residues: CASSPAWGVDTTYEQYF.

The chain couples TRBV6-5 to TRBJ2-5; D may be TRBD2 (6 bases). Gene TRBJ2-7 matches the end of the DNA better, so the J call may be wrong. Germline V CDR1 and CDR2: MNHEY, SVGAGI. This CDR3 has 14 residues. The CDR3 coding sequence is TGTGCCAGCAGCCGGAGGGGCAGCTCCTACGAGCAGTACTTC. This encodes CASSRRGSSYEQYF.

The V call is TRBV5-7, the J call TRBJ2-1; TRBD2 might be the D (6 bases). TRBV5-7 is treated as an ORF (open reading frame) with a function not yet certain. The V end was cut by 0 bases, the J end by 3 bases, with 10 bases between. The CDR3 extends over 15 amino acids. CDR3 nucleotide sequence: TGTGCCAGCAGCTTGGTGGGACTGAGCTACAATGAGCAGTTCTTC. It yields the protein CASSLVGLSYNEQFF.

In its sample, this clone was seen once. The rearrangement joins TRBV6-6 to TRBJ2-5; D may be TRBD2 (5 bases). Germline V gives CDR1 MNHNY, CDR2 SVGAGI (reference sequence). CDR3 size: 16 residues. Trimming pared 2 bases from V and 0 bases from J, leaving 13 bases between. The DNA for the CDR3 is TGTGCCAGCAGTTACCCCGGGGTTCGGTACCAAGAGACCCAGTACTTC. It is translated as CASSYPGVRYQETQYF.

The chain carries TRBV2 and TRBJ2-1, with D possibly TRBD1 on 6 matching bases. There are 17 residues in the CDR3. Trimming pared 2 bases from V and 4 bases from J, leaving 18 bases between. Germline CDR1 and CDR2: SNHLY and FYNNEI. CDR3 in amino acids: CASSEQGRGPLYNEQFF. As DNA, the CDR3 is TGTGCCAGCAGTGAACAAGGCAGGGGCCCGCTTTACAATGAGCAGTTCTTC.

This clone was observed once. V and J are TRBV15 and TRBJ2-1; 8 nucleotides match TRBD1. Trimming removed 4 bases from V and 4 bases from J; junction bases left unmatched: 6. Germline V gene lookup returns CDR1 LNHNV and CDR2 YYDKDF (reference sequence). The CDR3 sequence is 15 residues long. The CDR3 loop is CATSINRDRYNEQFF. The CDR3 bases are TGTGCCACCAGCATTAACCGGGACAGGTACAATGAGCAGTTCTTC. The full variable domain, rest sourced from reference TRBV15 and TRBJ2-1, is DAMVIQNPRYQVTQFGKPVTLSCSQTLNHNVMYWYQQKSSQAPKLLFHYYDKDFNNEADTPDNFQSRRPNTSFCFLDIRSPGLGDTAMYLCATSINRDRYNEQFFGPGTRLTVL.

A remark on this clone: An end of the junction does not agree with germline; a read error may underlie this. The chain has TRBV5-1 and TRBJ1-6; D is unresolved. Germline lookup yields CDR1 SGHRS and CDR2 YFSETQ. The CDR3 loop spans 15 amino acids. The CDR3 nucleotides are TGCGCCAGCAGCTTGGACCACTCCTATAATTCCCCCCTCCACTTT. Amino acid sequence: CASSLDHSYNSPLHF.

The V call is TRBV28, the J call TRBJ1-5; D possibly corresponds to TRBD1 (6 bases). The V end was cut by 1 base, the J end by 5 bases, with 15 bases between. The CDR3 has 16 residues. CDR1 and CDR2 from the germline V gene are MDHEN and SYDVKM. The CDR3 DNA sequence: TGTGCCAGCAGTTTATTTATGTCGGGGGGCCATCAGCCCCAGCATTTT. It is translated as CASSLFMSGGHQPQHF.

The J gene is TRBJ1-1, the V gene TRBV5-1; 12 bases are shared with TRBD1. CDR3 length: 15 residues. Germline CDR1 reads SGHRS; CDR2 reads YFSETQ. Unmatched junction bases numbered 13, after V lost 5 bases and J lost 11 bases. The chain's CDR3 is CASSSPGQGAYEAFF. DNA for the CDR3: TGCGCCAGCAGTTCTCCGGGACAGGGGGCCTACGAGGCTTTCTTT.